The 28 T cell receptor beta chains reported below all come from one sample, sequenced in a study of shared clonotypes between healthy human individuals. Positively selected for CCR7, the CD45RO-negative cells used as naive CD8 cells excluded terminally differentiated effector memory CD45RA+ cells. Repertoires were generated with immunoSEQ multiplex PCR, while TCRdb's copy carries only in-frame clones and drops some. The sample lists fewer than 700,000 clones, roughly 95% occurring once. Sample: naive CD8+ T cells sorted from blood. Receptors were obtained from a young woman in good health.

The rearrangement links TRBV10-2 to TRBJ1-2; 10 bases are a match to TRBD1. The CDR3 consists of 18 residues. With 3 bases clipped from V and 1 base from J, the junction kept 11 bases outside the gene matches. Germline V gene data show CDR1 as WSHSY and CDR2 as SAAADI. CDR3 bases: TGCGCCAGCAGTGAATTTCCCCAAGGGACAGGGGATAACTATGGCTACACCTTC. It translates to CASSEFPQGTGDNYGYTF.

The chain links TRBV5-1 to TRBJ2-5; 7 nucleotides align to TRBD1. J lost 2 bases, V lost 2 bases, and 6 bases had no gene match. Germline V gene data show CDR1 as SGHRS and CDR2 as YFSETQ. CDR3 size: 15 residues. Here the CDR3 DNA reads TGCGCCAGCAGCTTCCCTGGGACAGAACAAGAGACCCAGTACTTC. This codes for CASSFPGTEQETQYF.

The V call is TRBV6-5, the J call TRBJ2-1; D remains unclear. V lost 0 bases to trimming and J lost 8 bases, with 8 bases between them. In germline, CDR1 is MNHEY, CDR2 SVGAGI. The CDR3 length is 13 residues. CDR3 bases: TGTGCCAGCAGTTACTCCACTACCGATGAGCAGTTCTTC. Translating gives CASSYSTTDEQFF.

This clone appeared once. This sequence joins TRBV30 and TRBJ2-7, with TRBD1 matching 8 bases. Germline V gives CDR1 GTSNPN, CDR2 SVGIG (reference sequence). Germline trimming cut 1 base from V and 5 bases from J; bases unmatched to any gene: 13. The CDR3 extends over 16 amino acids. CDR3 in DNA: TGTGCCTGGAGTGGAATTGGGCAGGGGGCTAGCGACGAGCAGTACTTC. This gives the protein CAWSGIGQGASDEQYF.

The rearrangement uses TRBV5-6 and TRBJ1-3; D is ambiguous. The V and J ends lost 1 base and 0 bases respectively, with 5 bases between them. The CDR3 has 14 residues. CDR1 and CDR2 from the germline V gene are SGHDT and YYEEEE. CDR3 in amino acids: CASSLSISGNTIYF. The CDR3 DNA reads TGTGCCAGCAGCTTGTCAATCTCTGGAAACACCATATATTTT.

This chain uses TRBV4-2 with TRBJ2-1; D uncertain. Trimming took off 5 bases at V and 4 bases at J, with 15 bases between the two ends. Germline values: CDR1 LGHNA, CDR2 YNFKEQ. The CDR3 has 15 amino acids. The CDR3, as DNA: TGTGCCAGCAGCTTCCCCGGTTCGGAGTACAATGAGCAGTTCTTC. Its protein is CASSFPGSEYNEQFF.

The chain couples TRBV6-4 to TRBJ1-2; unclear D gene. This CDR3 is 12 amino acids long. Germline CDR1 is MRHNA and CDR2 is SNTAGT. The V end was cut by 2 bases, the J end by 6 bases, with 7 bases between. The CDR3 here is CASSDKGNGYTF. The DNA of the CDR3 is TGTGCCAGCAGTGACAAGGGAAATGGCTACACCTTC.

The rearrangement links TRBV7-9 to TRBJ2-3; D possibly corresponds to TRBD2 (6 bases). The CDR3 covers 15 residues. Germline V lookup: CDR1 SEHNR, CDR2 FQNEAQ (reference sequence). V was pared by 5 bases and J by 4 bases, with 16 bases between. CDR3 protein: CASSHERGGPDTQYF. The CDR3 coding sequence is TGTGCCAGCAGCCACGAGAGGGGAGGACCAGATACGCAGTATTTT.

J is TRBJ2-7 and V is TRBV7-8; perhaps TRBD2 as D (5 bases). CDR1 SGHVS and CDR2 FQNEAQ come from the germline V gene. The CDR3 has 14 residues. V lost 5 bases and J lost 2, with 13 bases in between. In DNA form, the CDR3 reads TGTGCCAGCAGCGACGAGGGCCCACCCTACGAGCAGTACTTC. It encodes CASSDEGPPYEQYF.

This clone was picked up one time. Since a much larger clone is just one base distant, this may be a read error. Other DNA sequences from this sample encode an identical CDR3 as well. The V gene is TRBV19, the J gene TRBJ2-7, with 11 bases matching TRBD1. Trimming cost V 5 bases and J 3 bases; bases outside gene matches: 3. The CDR3 sequence is 14 residues long. Germline V gives CDR1 LNHDA, CDR2 SQIVND (reference sequence). The CDR3 sequence is CASSSGTGGYEQYF. CDR3 DNA: TGTGCCAGTAGTTCCGGGACAGGGGGCTACGAGCAGTACTTC.

There are many counts of this clone. J is TRBJ2-7 and V is TRBV5-1; 11 bases map to TRBD2. Germline V lookup: CDR1 SGHRS, CDR2 YFSETQ. The ends lost 0 bases at V and 4 bases at J; junction bases unmatched: 24. The CDR3 consists of 22 residues. The CDR3 DNA follows: TGCGCCAGCAGCTTGGATGGTGGTGTGACTAGCGGGACGCCCACACACTGGTACGAGCAGTACTTC. Encoded protein: CASSLDGGVTSGTPTHWYEQYF.

The chain uses TRBV5-6 and TRBJ2-1; no definite D call. This CDR3 has 16 amino acids. CDR1 is SGHDT, CDR2 YYEEEE, per germline. V was shortened by 0 bases and J by 5 bases, with 15 bases between the two germline ends. Here the CDR3 reads CASSLAWLERNNEQFF. The DNA of the CDR3 is TGTGCCAGCAGCTTGGCCTGGCTGGAGCGAAACAATGAGCAGTTCTTC.

This sequence joins TRBV7-7 and TRBJ2-2, with 8 positions matching TRBD2. This CDR3 spans 16 amino acids. V shed 4 bases and J 5 bases; nucleotides not matched to a gene: 9. Germline V CDR1 and CDR2: SSHAT, FNYEAQ (reference sequence). DNA for the CDR3: TGTGCCAGCAGCTCAGGAGCGGGAGCGAGGACCGGGGAGCTGTTTTTT. Its translation is CASSSGAGARTGELFF. The full variable domain, in which reference TRBV7-7 and TRBJ2-2 provide the parts outside the CDR3, is GAGVSQSPRYKVTKRGQDVTLRCDPISSHATLYWYQQALGQGPEFLTYFNYEAQPDKSGLPSDRFSAERPEGSISTLTIQRTEQRDSAMYRCASSSGAGARTGELFFGEGSRLTVL.

The V gene is TRBV15, the J gene TRBJ2-3, with 10 bases fitting TRBD2. The CDR3 extends over 18 amino acids. Germline V CDR1 and CDR2: LNHNV, YYDKDF (reference sequence). Trimming removed 11 bases from V and 3 bases from J; junction bases left unmatched: 20. CDR3 sequence: CAPGGSGRAQSGTDTQYF. The CDR3 DNA is TGTGCCCCTGGGGGAAGCGGGAGGGCCCAGTCCGGGACAGATACGCAGTATTTT.

The V gene is TRBV15, the J gene TRBJ1-3; D gene unclear. The CDR3 contains 16 residues. The germline V gene has CDR1 LNHNV and CDR2 YYDKDF (reference sequence). V was clipped by 0 bases and J by 0 bases, with 9 bases between them. The CDR3 region is CATSRDRINSGNTIYF. Here the CDR3 DNA reads TGTGCCACCAGCAGAGACAGGATAAACTCTGGAAACACCATATATTTT.

The gene calls are TRBV4-1 and TRBJ1-1; no clear D. The length of the CDR3 is 15 residues. Germline CDR1 reads MGHRA; CDR2 reads YSYEKL. V was shortened by 1 base and J by 2 bases, with 11 bases between the two germline ends. The CDR3 here is CASSQVSGRNTEAFF. DNA of the CDR3: TGCGCCAGCAGCCAAGTGTCAGGTAGAAACACTGAAGCTTTCTTT.

V is TRBV5-5 and J is TRBJ2-7; D is unresolved. V was shortened by 0 bases and J by 2 bases, with 6 bases between the two germline ends. Germline values: CDR1 SGHKS, CDR2 YYEKEE (reference sequence). The CDR3 consists of 13 residues. The DNA for the CDR3 is TGTGCCAGCAGCTTGGGTCCAGCCTACGAGCAGTACTTC. Its protein product is CASSLGPAYEQYF.

The genes are TRBV29-1 and TRBJ2-1; D is ambiguous. V shed 3 bases and J shed 4 bases, with 7 bases lying between them. Germline V gene data show CDR1 as SQVTM and CDR2 as ANQGSEA. This CDR3 spans 12 amino acids. CDR3 amino acids: CSVETRYNEQFF. CDR3 DNA: TGCAGCGTTGAGACCCGATACAATGAGCAGTTCTTC.

The V and J genes are TRBV6-5 and TRBJ2-1, with 9 bases fitting TRBD2. V shed 2 bases and J 8 bases; nucleotides not matched to a gene: 4. This CDR3 region has 14 residues. Germline V gives CDR1 MNHEY, CDR2 SVGAGI. The CDR3: CASSYGTSSDEQFF. The DNA for the CDR3 is TGTGCCAGCAGTTACGGGACTAGCTCGGATGAGCAGTTCTTC.

The rearrangement joins TRBV5-1 to TRBJ2-3; D might be TRBD1 or TRBD2, each matching 6 bases. Germline CDR1 and CDR2: SGHRS and YFSETQ. V was clipped by 4 bases and J by 0 bases, with 12 bases between them. The CDR3 spans 15 residues. The CDR3 loop is CASSGGQASTDTQYF. In nucleotides, the CDR3 is TGCGCCAGCAGCGGGGGGCAGGCGAGCACAGATACGCAGTATTTT.

The CDR3 nucleotides are TGCGCCAGCAGCCAGGGGGAGGGACAGGGGGTGGCAGATACGCAGTATTTT. Translation gives CASSQGEGQGVADTQYF. The rearrangement joins TRBV4-1 to TRBJ2-3; 11 nucleotides agree with TRBD1. Germline CDR1 and CDR2: MGHRA and YSYEKL. The CDR3 is 17 residues long. The V segment lost 3 bases and the J segment 4 bases; nucleotides outside the gene matches: 9.

This chain joins TRBV7-9 and TRBJ2-1; D might be TRBD1 (6 bases). Trimming took off 3 bases at V and 5 bases at J, with 14 bases between the two ends. This CDR3 comprises 15 residues. Germline V gives CDR1 SEHNR, CDR2 FQNEAQ (reference sequence). The CDR3 is CASSFAGAANNEQFF. In DNA form, the CDR3 reads TGTGCCAGCAGCTTCGCAGGGGCGGCTAACAATGAGCAGTTCTTC.

The rearrangement uses TRBV9 and TRBJ2-1; no firm D call. Trimming took off 4 bases at V and 8 bases at J, with 22 bases between the two ends. Germline CDR1 is SGDLS and CDR2 is YYNGEE. This CDR3 is 16 amino acids long. DNA for the CDR3: TGTGCCAGCAGCTCGTCCCCCTCGGAGCCGAGCGATGAGCAGTTCTTC. It is translated as CASSSSPSEPSDEQFF.

This clone is a singleton in its sample. The rearrangement uses TRBV2 and TRBJ2-5, with D unclear. In germline, CDR1 is SNHLY, CDR2 FYNNEI. CDR3 length equals 14 residues. V dropped 1 base and J dropped 5 bases, with 11 bases sitting between them. The CDR3 DNA is TGTGCCAGCAGTGAAGACCCCCGAAGGGAGACCCAGTACTTC. This gives the protein CASSEDPRRETQYF. Full variable domain (missing parts from reference TRBV2 and TRBJ2-5): EPEVTQTPSHQVTQMGQEVILRCVPISNHLYFYWYRQILGQKVEFLVSFYNNEISEKSEIFDDQFSVERPDGSNFTLKIRSTKLEDSAMYFCASSEDPRRETQYFGPGTRLLVL.

The chain uses TRBV5-4 and TRBJ2-1, with 14 bases lining up with TRBD2. Trimming removed 2 bases from V and 7 bases from J; junction bases left unmatched: 2. CDR1 and CDR2 (germline): SGHNT, YYREEE (reference sequence). The CDR3 is 15 amino acids. The CDR3 DNA reads TGTGCCAGCAGCTTCTGGACTAGCGGGAGGAATGAGCAGTTCTTC. It is translated as CASSFWTSGRNEQFF.

The chain joins TRBV28 to TRBJ2-3, with TRBD2 matching over 12 bases. The CDR3 length is 16 residues. CDR1 is MDHEN and CDR2 is SYDVKM in the germline V gene. Losses at the gene ends were 2 bases for V and 7 bases for J; bases not matched to a gene: 7. For the CDR3, the DNA is TGTGCCAGCAGTTTACGCCTAGCGGGAGGGGGAAATACGCAGTATTTT. It specifies CASSLRLAGGGNTQYF.

This chain's CDR3 is CASSLEARLEQYF. Written as DNA, the CDR3 is TGCGCCAGCAGCTTGGAGGCCCGGCTCGAGCAGTACTTC. The V gene is TRBV5-1, the J gene TRBJ2-7; unclear D gene. V lost 0 bases to trimming and J lost 6 bases, with 10 bases between them. Germline CDR1 reads SGHRS; CDR2 reads YFSETQ. There are 13 residues in the CDR3.

The rearrangement links TRBV7-9 to TRBJ1-5; D not resolved. With 3 bases removed from V and 7 bases from J, the gap between germline ends came to 7 bases. Per the germline V gene, CDR1 is SEHNR and CDR2 is FQNEAQ (reference sequence). The CDR3 extends over 12 amino acids. CDR3 region: CASSFEGQPQHF. Here the CDR3 DNA reads TGTGCCAGCAGCTTTGAGGGACAGCCCCAGCATTTT.